Below, one TCR beta chain is given with its context. Assay used: immunoSEQ multiplex PCR; TCRdb lists only in-frame clones, some missing. Of 110,000 to 150,000 clones in the sample, about 86% are singletons; the top ten hold 3%. The source of the sample is a study of blood T cell repertoires in COVID-19. Study as a whole: Samples representing acute and convalescent COVID-19 were sourced from the United States, Italy and Spain. T cells, B-cell-depleted T cells, or PBMCs supplied cDNA or gDNA.

V was cut by 1 base and J by 4 bases, with 8 bases left in between. Germline values: CDR1 SGHRS, CDR2 YFSETQ. The CDR3 runs 13 residues. The genes are TRBV5-1 and TRBJ1-1; perhaps TRBD1 as D (6 bases). This clonotype originated in a woman over 75 with acute or convalescent COVID-19. The sequenced sample was peripheral blood. The CDR3: CASSLTGSTEAFF. CDR3 DNA sequence: TGCGCCAGCAGCTTGACAGGGAGCACTGAAGCTTTCTTT.